These 10 T cell receptor beta chains came from one sample sequenced in a study of cytomegalovirus exposure and HLA in healthy donors. 13 Jbeta primers and 60 Vbeta primers were used for the PCR. The repertoire was sequenced with immunoSEQ multiplex PCR; TCRdb's copy has only in-frame clones and lacks some. The sample gives about 84,000 clones, about 87% of which show up once; about 2.5% is in the top ten. Sequencing was performed on PBMCs. Receptors were obtained from a man aged 18 to 30 in good health and CMV-seronegative.

The genes are TRBV25-1 and TRBJ2-2, with TRBD1 identical over 9 bases. Unmatched junction bases numbered 7, after V lost 5 bases and J lost 6 bases. Germline-derived CDR1 and CDR2 are MGHDK and SYGVNS. The CDR3 has 15 residues. The CDR3 spells CASSRATGGSGELFF. DNA of the CDR3: TGTGCCAGCAGTAGGGCAACAGGGGGCTCCGGGGAGCTGTTTTTT.

The V gene is TRBV27, the J gene TRBJ2-7; 8 nucleotides agree with TRBD2. The V segment lost 2 bases and the J segment 2 bases; nucleotides outside the gene matches: 17. The CDR3 is made up of 19 amino acids. Germline V gene lookup returns CDR1 MNHEY and CDR2 SMNVEV (reference sequence). The CDR3 protein is CASSLGLAGKRGPPYEQYF. In nucleotides, the CDR3 is TGTGCCAGCAGTTTAGGGCTAGCGGGCAAAAGAGGCCCTCCCTACGAGCAGTACTTC.

In DNA form, the CDR3 reads TGCGCCAGCAGCGCTACGGACACCACCACAGATACGCAGTATTTT. Its protein product is CASSATDTTTDTQYF. The chain uses TRBV5-1 and TRBJ2-3, with a possible D match to TRBD1 (5 bases). The CDR3 length is 15 residues. Germline CDR1 reads SGHRS; CDR2 reads YFSETQ. V lost 4 bases and J 2 bases, leaving 14 bases between the germline ends.

V gene TRBV5-1 combines with J gene TRBJ2-3, with a possible D match to TRBD2 (6 bases). With 4 bases removed from V and 4 bases from J, the gap between germline ends came to 13 bases. Germline V gives CDR1 SGHRS, CDR2 YFSETQ. The CDR3 is 14 amino acids. In nucleotides, the CDR3 is TGCGCCAGCAGCAGAGGGACTGTCGCAGATACGCAGTATTTT. Encoded protein: CASSRGTVADTQYF.

CDR3 protein: CASSLTGTSADNEQFF. CDR3 DNA sequence: TGCGCCAGCAGCTTGACCGGGACTAGCGCAGACAATGAGCAGTTCTTC. The chain has TRBV5-1 and TRBJ2-1; TRBD2 agrees at 10 bases. The CDR3 spans 16 residues. The germline V gene has CDR1 SGHRS and CDR2 YFSETQ. V shed 1 base, J shed 5 bases, and the junction held 6 bases outside the gene matches.

This clone was detected only a few times. This chain uses TRBV12-2 with TRBJ2-7; the table's D gene call, TRBD2, was not cross checked with the DNA. TRBV12-2 is a known pseudogene. The CDR3 consists of 15 residues. CDR3 sequence reads: CASRLAVVGSYEQYF. The CDR3, as DNA: TGTGCAAGTCGCTTAGCCGTAGTGGGGAGCTACGAGCAGTACTTC.

The chain couples TRBV29-1 to TRBJ2-7; 7 nucleotides align to TRBD1. V was clipped by 0 bases and J by 1 base; unmatched bases: 0. Germline assignment: CDR1 SQVTM and CDR2 ANQGSEA. This CDR3 is 13 amino acids long. The CDR3 bases are TGCAGCGTTGAAGAGGGACAGTCCTACGAGCAGTACTTC. It is translated as CSVEEGQSYEQYF.

The chain links TRBV29-1 to TRBJ2-7; a possible D gene is TRBD2 (6 bases). The CDR3 contains 14 residues. Trimming left V 1 base short and J 3 bases short, with 13 bases between. CDR1 is SQVTM, CDR2 ANQGSEA, per germline. CDR3 nucleotides: TGCAGCGTTGAAGGAACGGGAGACTACTACGAGCAGTACTTC. The encoded protein is CSVEGTGDYYEQYF.

This clone was recorded once. This sequence joins TRBV18 and TRBJ2-5; TRBD2 is a possible D gene (6 bases). CDR1 and CDR2 (germline): KGHSH, LQKENI. This CDR3 comprises 13 residues. V lost 1 base and J lost 3, with 6 bases in between. The CDR3, as DNA: TGTGCCAGCTCACCACGACTAGAAGAGACCCAGTACTTC. Protein: CASSPRLEETQYF.

The rearrangement joins TRBV18 to TRBJ1-1, with D hard to call. Per germline, CDR1 KGHSH and CDR2 LQKENI. V was clipped by 10 bases and J by 0 bases, with 12 bases between them. This CDR3 spans 13 amino acids. CDR3 region: CATQPGMNTEAFF. The CDR3, as DNA: TGTGCCACCCAACCGGGGATGAACACTGAAGCTTTCTTT.